These T cell receptor beta chains were read from a single sample in a study of sequential checkpoint blockade in melanoma. The repertoire was sequenced with immunoSEQ multiplex PCR; TCRdb's copy has only in-frame clones and lacks some. The sample includes around 30,000 clones, approximately 86% of them seen just once. Specimen: CD8+ T cells sorted from blood (inferred from file names), collected from a patient given nivolumab and ipilimumab in sequence. These receptors all come from a human donor with melanoma. Both conserved end residues are part of each CDR3. A D gene is named only where the DNA matches it firmly. The size field is filled for only some rows; it gives once, few, many or a size class.

abundance: once
v_gene: TRBV27
d_gene: TRBD1
j_gene: TRBJ2-7
CDR3aa: CASTQGQVWWF
CDR3nt: TGTGCCAGCACCCAAGGACAGGTTTGGTGGTTC

abundance: -
v_gene: TRBV27
d_gene: -
j_gene: TRBJ2-3
CDR3aa: CASSLYGEVDTQYF
CDR3nt: TGTGCCAGCAGCCTATATGGCGAGGTGGATACGCAGTATTTT

abundance: -
v_gene: TRBV7-8
d_gene: -
j_gene: TRBJ2-5
CDR3aa: CASSLRDNQETQYF
CDR3nt: TGTGCCAGCAGCTTAAGGGACAACCAAGAGACCCAGTACTTC

abundance: few
v_gene: TRBV4-1
d_gene: TRBD1
j_gene: TRBJ2-7
CDR3aa: CASCPGQGVGYEQYF
CDR3nt: TGCGCCAGCTGCCCTGGACAGGGGGTAGGGTACGAGCAGTACTTC

abundance: -
v_gene: TRBV14
d_gene: -
j_gene: TRBJ2-7
CDR3aa: CASSQGGARGSYEQYF
CDR3nt: TGTGCCAGCAGCCAAGGCGGAGCTAGGGGCTCCTACGAGCAGTACTTC

abundance: -
v_gene: TRBV27
d_gene: -
j_gene: TRBJ2-7
CDR3aa: CASSLSFYSALRHEQYF
CDR3nt: TGTGCCAGCAGTTTATCGTTTTATAGCGCCCTCCGCCACGAGCAGTACTTC

abundance: -
v_gene: TRBV13
d_gene: -
j_gene: TRBJ2-7
CDR3aa: CASSFGTRDEQYF
CDR3nt: TGTGCCAGCAGCTTCGGGACACGGGACGAGCAGTACTTC

abundance: -
v_gene: TRBV30
d_gene: -
j_gene: TRBJ1-5
CDR3aa: CAWAVEVGQPQHF
CDR3nt: TGTGCCTGGGCGGTAGAGGTCGGGCAGCCCCAGCATTTT

abundance: -
v_gene: TRBV5-1
d_gene: -
j_gene: TRBJ2-5
CDR3aa: CASSRDTRMETQYF
CDR3nt: TGCGCCAGCAGCAGGGATACTAGAATGGAGACCCAGTACTTC

abundance: -
v_gene: TRBV5-4
d_gene: -
j_gene: TRBJ2-3
CDR3aa: CASSTGTNKADTQYF
CDR3nt: TGTGCCAGCAGCACCGGGACAAACAAAGCAGATACGCAGTATTTT

abundance: -
v_gene: TRBV7-9
d_gene: -
j_gene: TRBJ2-2
CDR3aa: CASSLDGVNTGELFF
CDR3nt: TGTGCCAGCAGCTTAGACGGGGTAAACACCGGGGAGCTGTTTTTT

abundance: -
v_gene: TRBV10-3
d_gene: -
j_gene: TRBJ2-3
CDR3aa: CAISEGGNPDTQYF
CDR3nt: TGTGCCATCAGTGAGGGTGGCAACCCAGATACGCAGTATTTT

abundance: -
v_gene: TRBV30
d_gene: -
j_gene: TRBJ2-3
CDR3aa: CAWSRRGDTDTQYF
CDR3nt: TGTGCCTGGAGTAGGCGGGGTGACACAGATACGCAGTATTTT

abundance: -
v_gene: TRBV29-1
d_gene: -
j_gene: TRBJ1-1
CDR3aa: CSASPGENTEAFF
CDR3nt: TGCAGCGCCAGTCCGGGGGAGAACACTGAAGCTTTCTTT

abundance: -
v_gene: TRBV19
d_gene: TRBD2
j_gene: TRBJ2-7
CDR3aa: CASSMQGGPYREQYF
CDR3nt: TGTGCCAGTAGTATGCAGGGAGGGCCCTACAGGGAGCAGTACTTC

abundance: -
v_gene: TRBV5-5
d_gene: -
j_gene: TRBJ2-3
CDR3aa: CASSLEGGTDTQYF
CDR3nt: TGTGCCAGCAGCTTGGAAGGGGGCACAGATACGCAGTATTTT

abundance: -
v_gene: TRBV7-6
d_gene: TRBD2
j_gene: TRBJ2-3
CDR3aa: CASSLEAGGPADTQYF
CDR3nt: TGTGCCAGCAGCCTGGAGGCGGGAGGGCCTGCAGATACGCAGTATTTT

abundance: -
v_gene: TRBV25-1
d_gene: TRBD2
j_gene: TRBJ2-1
CDR3aa: CASAELAGNNEQFF
CDR3nt: TGTGCCAGCGCTGAACTAGCGGGAAACAATGAGCAGTTCTTC

abundance: once
v_gene: TRBV5-6
d_gene: -
j_gene: TRBJ2-2
CDR3aa: CASSPPPPRANTGELFF
CDR3nt: TGTGCCAGCAGCCCCCCTCCCCCGCGGGCGAACACCGGGGAGCTGTTTTTT

abundance: -
v_gene: TRBV19
d_gene: -
j_gene: TRBJ1-6
CDR3aa: CASSISAYSSYNSPLHF
CDR3nt: TGTGCCAGTAGTATCTCGGCATACAGCTCCTATAATTCACCCCTCCACTTT

abundance: -
v_gene: TRBV5-6
d_gene: -
j_gene: TRBJ1-2
CDR3aa: CASSLTEYYGYTF
CDR3nt: TGTGCCAGCAGCTTGACAGAGTACTATGGCTACACCTTC

abundance: -
v_gene: TRBV5-6
d_gene: TRBD1
j_gene: TRBJ2-1
CDR3aa: CASSPPTGVRQFF
CDR3nt: TGTGCCAGCAGCCCCCCCACAGGGGTACGGCAGTTCTTC

abundance: -
v_gene: TRBV5-6
d_gene: TRBD2
j_gene: TRBJ2-7
CDR3aa: CASSYPGGNYEQYF
CDR3nt: TGTGCCAGCAGCTACCCGGGAGGGAACTACGAGCAGTACTTC

abundance: few
v_gene: TRBV6-1
d_gene: -
j_gene: TRBJ1-1
CDR3aa: CASSTGTPTEAFF
CDR3nt: TGTGCCAGCAGTACTGGGACACCGACTGAAGCTTTCTTT

abundance: -
v_gene: TRBV4-3
d_gene: TRBD1
j_gene: TRBJ2-7
CDR3aa: CASSQVGGQGIYEQYF
CDR3nt: TGCGCCAGCAGCCAAGTAGGGGGACAGGGGATATACGAGCAGTACTTC

abundance: once
v_gene: TRBV28
d_gene: -
j_gene: TRBJ1-1
CDR3aa: CASTYTQGNTEAFF
CDR3nt: TGTGCCAGCACCTATACACAGGGGAACACTGAAGCTTTCTTT

abundance: -
v_gene: TRBV4-1
d_gene: -
j_gene: TRBJ2-5
CDR3aa: CASSHLMGGEETQYF
CDR3nt: TGCGCCAGCAGCCACCTCATGGGGGGAGAAGAGACCCAGTACTTC

abundance: -
v_gene: TRBV6-5
d_gene: TRBD1
j_gene: TRBJ1-2
CDR3aa: CASSYLGQGRDYGYTF
CDR3nt: TGTGCCAGCAGTTACTTGGGACAGGGGAGGGACTATGGCTACACCTTC

abundance: -
v_gene: TRBV28
d_gene: -
j_gene: TRBJ1-5
CDR3aa: CASSARGLQNSNQPQHF
CDR3nt: TGTGCCAGCAGTGCAAGGGGACTGCAGAATAGCAATCAGCCCCAGCATTTT

abundance: -
v_gene: TRBV11-3
d_gene: TRBD1
j_gene: TRBJ2-1
CDR3aa: CASSGQGWKTSANEQFF
CDR3nt: TGTGCCAGCAGCGGACAGGGTTGGAAAACTAGTGCCAATGAGCAGTTCTTC

abundance: -
v_gene: TRBV30
d_gene: TRBD2
j_gene: TRBJ2-5
CDR3aa: CAWSVLGGGWYQETQYF
CDR3nt: TGTGCCTGGAGTGTCCTAGGCGGGGGGTGGTACCAAGAGACCCAGTACTTC

abundance: once
v_gene: TRBV4-1
d_gene: -
j_gene: TRBJ1-1
CDR3aa: CASSPLESSNTEAFF
CDR3nt: TGCGCCAGCAGCCCCTTGGAGAGCTCAAACACTGAAGCTTTCTTT

abundance: -
v_gene: TRBV27
d_gene: TRBD2
j_gene: TRBJ2-7
CDR3aa: CASSLYASGSAEQYF
CDR3nt: TGTGCCAGCAGTTTATACGCTAGCGGGAGTGCCGAGCAGTACTTC

abundance: -
v_gene: TRBV11-2
d_gene: -
j_gene: TRBJ2-1
CDR3aa: CASSPEAGVTYNEQFF
CDR3nt: TGTGCCAGCAGCCCTGAGGCGGGCGTCACCTACAATGAGCAGTTCTTC

abundance: -
v_gene: TRBV6-5
d_gene: TRBD1
j_gene: TRBJ1-5
CDR3aa: CASSRTGGNQPQHF
CDR3nt: TGTGCCAGCAGTCGGACAGGGGGCAATCAGCCCCAGCATTTT

abundance: -
v_gene: TRBV4-1
d_gene: -
j_gene: TRBJ1-2
CDR3aa: CASSQRGNLNYGYTF
CDR3nt: TGCGCCAGCAGCCAAAGGGGGAACCTTAACTATGGCTACACCTTC

abundance: once
v_gene: TRBV10-1
d_gene: -
j_gene: TRBJ1-6
CDR3aa: CASSGGWNSPLHF
CDR3nt: TGCGCCAGCAGTGGAGGGTGGAATTCACCCCTCCACTTT

abundance: -
v_gene: TRBV30
d_gene: -
j_gene: TRBJ2-5
CDR3aa: CAWMMTIMDTQYF
CDR3nt: TGTGCCTGGATGATGACAATTATGGATACCCAGTACTTC

abundance: -
v_gene: TRBV10-1
d_gene: -
j_gene: TRBJ2-3
CDR3aa: CASSGRQGMTDTQYF
CDR3nt: TGCGCCAGCAGTGGCCGGCAGGGAATGACAGATACGCAGTATTTT

abundance: -
v_gene: TRBV6-5
d_gene: -
j_gene: TRBJ2-7
CDR3aa: CASSFRRSGPYEQYF
CDR3nt: TGTGCCAGCAGTTTCCGTAGGAGTGGTCCCTACGAGCAGTACTTC